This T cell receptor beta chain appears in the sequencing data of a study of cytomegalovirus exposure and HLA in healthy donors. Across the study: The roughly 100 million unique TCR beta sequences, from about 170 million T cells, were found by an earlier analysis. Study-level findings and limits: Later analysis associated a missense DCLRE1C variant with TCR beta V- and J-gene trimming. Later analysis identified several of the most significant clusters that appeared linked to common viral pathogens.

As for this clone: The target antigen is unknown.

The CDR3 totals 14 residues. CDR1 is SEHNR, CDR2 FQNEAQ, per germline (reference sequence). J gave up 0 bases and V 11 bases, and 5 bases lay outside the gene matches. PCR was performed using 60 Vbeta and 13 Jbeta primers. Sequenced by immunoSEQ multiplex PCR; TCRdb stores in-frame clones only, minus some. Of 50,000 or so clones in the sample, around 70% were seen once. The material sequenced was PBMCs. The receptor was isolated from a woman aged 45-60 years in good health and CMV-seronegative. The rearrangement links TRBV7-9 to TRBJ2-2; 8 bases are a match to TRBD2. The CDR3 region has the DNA TGTGCCTCCCATAGCGGGGCGAACACCGGGGAGCTGTTTTTT. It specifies CASHSGANTGELFF.